The source of this T cell receptor (beta chain) is a study of blood T cell repertoires in COVID-19. The method was immunoSEQ multiplex PCR; TCRdb's version includes in-frame clones alone and lacks a portion of them. The sample includes 200,000 to 300,000 clones, 70% to 85% of them seen just once. The CDR3 has 13 amino acids. Trimming took off 3 bases at V and 2 bases at J, with 8 bases between the two ends. The source material was peripheral blood. The clonotype originates from a middle-aged man who had recovered from COVID-19. The rearrangement links TRBV12-3 or TRBV12-4 to TRBJ2-7; the D is unclear. CDR3 nucleotide sequence: TGTGCCAGCAGTTTCGCTAGGACCTACGAGCAGTACTTC. It encodes CASSFARTYEQYF.